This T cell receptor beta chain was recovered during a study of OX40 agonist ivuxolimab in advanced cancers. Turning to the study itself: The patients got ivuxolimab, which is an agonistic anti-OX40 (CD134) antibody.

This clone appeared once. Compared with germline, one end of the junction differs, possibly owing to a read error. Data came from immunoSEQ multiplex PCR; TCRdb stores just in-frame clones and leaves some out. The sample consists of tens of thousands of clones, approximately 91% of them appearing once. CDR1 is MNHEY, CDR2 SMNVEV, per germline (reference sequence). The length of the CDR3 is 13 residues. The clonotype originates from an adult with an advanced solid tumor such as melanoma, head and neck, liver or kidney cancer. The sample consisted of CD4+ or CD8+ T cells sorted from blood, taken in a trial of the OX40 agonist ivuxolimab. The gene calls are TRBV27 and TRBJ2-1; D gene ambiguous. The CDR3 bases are TGTGCCAGCAGTTCCGGACCCTACAGTGAGCAGTTCTTC. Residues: CASSSGPYSEQFF.